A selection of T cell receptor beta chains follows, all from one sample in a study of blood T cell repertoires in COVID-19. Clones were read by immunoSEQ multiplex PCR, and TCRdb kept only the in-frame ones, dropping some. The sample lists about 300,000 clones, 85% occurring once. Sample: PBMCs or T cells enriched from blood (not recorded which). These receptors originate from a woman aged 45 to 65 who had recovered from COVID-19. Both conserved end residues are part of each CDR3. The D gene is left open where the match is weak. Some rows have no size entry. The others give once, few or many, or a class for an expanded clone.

CDR3 DNA: TGTGCCAGCTCACCATCTAGTTACGAGCAGTACTTC
CDR3 protein: CASSPSSYEQYF
D gene: -
J gene: TRBJ2-7
clone size: -
V gene: TRBV18

CDR3 DNA: TGTGCCAGCAGCCAGCTAGCGGGAGTAGCAGAGACCCAGTACTTC
CDR3 protein: CASSQLAGVAETQYF
D gene: TRBD2
J gene: TRBJ2-5
clone size: -
V gene: TRBV14

CDR3 DNA: TGTGCCTGGAGTCCAACCACTAGCGGCGGAAACATTCAGTACTTC
CDR3 protein: CAWSPTTSGGNIQYF
D gene: TRBD2
J gene: TRBJ2-4
clone size: -
V gene: TRBV30

CDR3 DNA: TGTGCCAGTAGGCCCCAGGGCGAGACCTACGAGCAGTACTTC
CDR3 protein: CASRPQGETYEQYF
D gene: -
J gene: TRBJ2-7
clone size: -
V gene: TRBV19

CDR3 DNA: TGTGCCAGCAAATCCGGGACACTCTACGGCACTGAAGCTTTCTTT
CDR3 protein: CASKSGTLYGTEAFF
D gene: -
J gene: TRBJ1-1
clone size: -
V gene: TRBV28

CDR3 DNA: TGCAGCGTTTGGAGCCCGGCGGACACTGAAGCTTTCTTT
CDR3 protein: CSVWSPADTEAFF
D gene: -
J gene: TRBJ1-1
clone size: -
V gene: TRBV29-1

CDR3 DNA: TGTGCCAGCAGTTGGGGGGGGACGGAGTCCAATGAGCAGTTCTTC
CDR3 protein: CASSWGGTESNEQFF
D gene: TRBD2
J gene: TRBJ2-1
clone size: -
V gene: TRBV6-2/TRBV6-3

CDR3 DNA: TGCGCCAGCAGCCCGGTAACGAACACTGAAGCTTTCTTT
CDR3 protein: CASSPVTNTEAFF
D gene: -
J gene: TRBJ1-1
clone size: once
V gene: TRBV5-1

CDR3 DNA: TGTGCCAGTAGTATCCGGGACAGGGGCCGCAATCAGCCCCAGCATTTT
CDR3 protein: CASSIRDRGRNQPQHF
D gene: TRBD1
J gene: TRBJ1-5
clone size: -
V gene: TRBV19

CDR3 DNA: TGTGCCAGCAGCTGGACTAGCGGGAGGGTCTACGAGCAGTACTTC
CDR3 protein: CASSWTSGRVYEQYF
D gene: TRBD2
J gene: TRBJ2-7
clone size: -
V gene: TRBV7-2

CDR3 DNA: TGCGCCAGCAGCACCCCTAGCGGGGGGATTGATACGCAGTATTTT
CDR3 protein: CASSTPSGGIDTQYF
D gene: TRBD2
J gene: TRBJ2-3
clone size: -
V gene: TRBV5-1

CDR3 DNA: TGCGCCAGCAGCCAAGTCCAGGGAACAGATACGCAGTATTTT
CDR3 protein: CASSQVQGTDTQYF
D gene: -
J gene: TRBJ2-3
clone size: -
V gene: TRBV4-1

CDR3 DNA: TGTGCCAGCAGTTTTCCCGCGGGGCGTTCCGGGGAGCTGTTTTTT
CDR3 protein: CASSFPAGRSGELFF
D gene: -
J gene: TRBJ2-2
clone size: -
V gene: TRBV28

CDR3 DNA: TGTGCCAGCAGCTTGGGGACAGGGGGCAATCAGCCCCAGCATTTT
CDR3 protein: CASSLGTGGNQPQHF
D gene: TRBD1
J gene: TRBJ1-5
clone size: -
V gene: TRBV7-2

CDR3 DNA: TGTGCCTGGAGTGGGAGGGCTGACAATTCACCCCTCCACTTT
CDR3 protein: CAWSGRADNSPLHF
D gene: -
J gene: TRBJ1-6
clone size: once
V gene: TRBV30

CDR3 DNA: TGTGCCAGCAGCTTGCTGGGGCTCGACACTGAAGCTTTCTTT
CDR3 protein: CASSLLGLDTEAFF
D gene: -
J gene: TRBJ1-1
clone size: -
V gene: TRBV11-2

CDR3 DNA: TGTGCCAGCAGCGTAACAGACCTCTATGGCTACACCTTC
CDR3 protein: CASSVTDLYGYTF
D gene: -
J gene: TRBJ1-2
clone size: -
V gene: TRBV9

CDR3 DNA: TGTGCCAGCCCCTTAGGGGACAGGCCCTACGAGCAGTACTTC
CDR3 protein: CASPLGDRPYEQYF
D gene: TRBD1
J gene: TRBJ2-7
clone size: -
V gene: TRBV2

CDR3 DNA: TGTGCCAGCAGCCAAGCCCATTTAGCGGGGGGCACAGATACGCAGTATTTT
CDR3 protein: CASSQAHLAGGTDTQYF
D gene: TRBD2
J gene: TRBJ2-3
clone size: once
V gene: TRBV3-1/TRBV3-2

CDR3 DNA: TGTGCCAGCAGCTTAGTTATGGGAGGTGAAGCTTTCTTT
CDR3 protein: CASSLVMGGEAFF
D gene: -
J gene: TRBJ1-1
clone size: -
V gene: TRBV7-2

CDR3 DNA: TGTGCCAGCAGCTTGAGCGGGACCGTAACCGCCTACGAGCAGTACTTC
CDR3 protein: CASSLSGTVTAYEQYF
D gene: TRBD2
J gene: TRBJ2-7
clone size: -
V gene: TRBV5-4

CDR3 DNA: TGTGCCAGCAGCCCATGGTCAGGGTTCGGAGAGACCCAGTACTTC
CDR3 protein: CASSPWSGFGETQYF
D gene: -
J gene: TRBJ2-5
clone size: -
V gene: TRBV11-2

CDR3 DNA: TGTGCCAGCAGCCCCGACAGGGGCCGGGAGACCCAGTACTTC
CDR3 protein: CASSPDRGRETQYF
D gene: TRBD1
J gene: TRBJ2-5
clone size: -
V gene: TRBV5-5

CDR3 DNA: TGTGCCACCGCACCCGGTTCAGGGAACACCGGGGAGCTGTTTTTT
CDR3 protein: CATAPGSGNTGELFF
D gene: -
J gene: TRBJ2-2
clone size: -
V gene: TRBV10-3

CDR3 DNA: TGTGCCAGCAGAGGACAGGGGGTGAACACTGAAGCTTTCTTT
CDR3 protein: CASRGQGVNTEAFF
D gene: TRBD1
J gene: TRBJ1-1
clone size: -
V gene: TRBV2

CDR3 DNA: TGTGCCAGCAGCTTTGCGGGCGATGAGCAGTTCTTC
CDR3 protein: CASSFAGDEQFF
D gene: -
J gene: TRBJ2-1
clone size: -
V gene: TRBV5-4

CDR3 DNA: TGTGCCAGCCCGGTAGCAGATACGCAGTATTTT
CDR3 protein: CASPVADTQYF
D gene: -
J gene: TRBJ2-3
clone size: -
V gene: TRBV6-7

CDR3 DNA: TGCAGCGTTCCTAGCGGGGGGGATGAGCAGTTCTTC
CDR3 protein: CSVPSGGDEQFF
D gene: TRBD2
J gene: TRBJ2-1
clone size: -
V gene: TRBV29-1

CDR3 DNA: TGTGCCAGCAGTTACAGGGGGCCAAATGAAAAACTGTTTTTT
CDR3 protein: CASSYRGPNEKLFF
D gene: TRBD1
J gene: TRBJ1-4
clone size: -
V gene: TRBV6-5

CDR3 DNA: TGTGCCAGCAGTTACCTGGGACAGGGGGCTCTTGGCTACACCTTC
CDR3 protein: CASSYLGQGALGYTF
D gene: TRBD1
J gene: TRBJ1-2
clone size: -
V gene: TRBV6-5

CDR3 DNA: TGTGCCAGCAGCCATGAGCCGGGACTAGCGGGGTACAATGAGCAGTTCTTC
CDR3 protein: CASSHEPGLAGYNEQFF
D gene: TRBD2
J gene: TRBJ2-1
clone size: -
V gene: TRBV3-1/TRBV3-2

CDR3 DNA: TGCGCCAGCAGCCTGGACACTAACTATGGCTACACCTTC
CDR3 protein: CASSLDTNYGYTF
D gene: -
J gene: TRBJ1-2
clone size: -
V gene: TRBV5-1

CDR3 DNA: TGTGCCAGCAGCCAAGGAGGCAACTTAGGAGAGACCCAGTACTTC
CDR3 protein: CASSQGGNLGETQYF
D gene: -
J gene: TRBJ2-5
clone size: -
V gene: TRBV4-2

CDR3 DNA: TGTGCCAGCAGGCGGGGGACAGGGGGACGAGAGACCCAGTACTTC
CDR3 protein: CASRRGTGGRETQYF
D gene: TRBD1
J gene: TRBJ2-5
clone size: -
V gene: TRBV14

CDR3 DNA: TGTGCCAGCAGTCCTCAGGGAATGGCCACTGAAGCTTTCTTT
CDR3 protein: CASSPQGMATEAFF
D gene: -
J gene: TRBJ1-1
clone size: -
V gene: TRBV7-2

CDR3 DNA: TGCAGCGTTGAGCCCCCTGGGGGGTTAGAGACCCAGTACTTC
CDR3 protein: CSVEPPGGLETQYF
D gene: -
J gene: TRBJ2-5
clone size: -
V gene: TRBV29-1

CDR3 DNA: TGCGCCAGCAGCCAGGGACTAGCGGGAGTCTACAATGAGCAGTTCTTC
CDR3 protein: CASSQGLAGVYNEQFF
D gene: TRBD2
J gene: TRBJ2-1
clone size: -
V gene: TRBV5-1

CDR3 DNA: TGTGCCAGCAGCTTAGAGCGGCCCCAGCCCCAGCATTTT
CDR3 protein: CASSLERPQPQHF
D gene: -
J gene: TRBJ1-5
clone size: -
V gene: TRBV7-8

CDR3 DNA: TGTGCCAGCAGCCCACCGACAGGAACCACTGATACGCAGTATTTT
CDR3 protein: CASSPPTGTTDTQYF
D gene: -
J gene: TRBJ2-3
clone size: -
V gene: TRBV11-2

CDR3 DNA: TGCGCCAGCAGCTTTCGGCTAGCGGGACCAGAGACCCAGTACTTC
CDR3 protein: CASSFRLAGPETQYF
D gene: TRBD2
J gene: TRBJ2-5
clone size: -
V gene: TRBV5-1

CDR3 DNA: TGTGCCATCAGTGAGTCGATATTGGACAGTAACAAAAACATTCAGTACTTC
CDR3 protein: CAISESILDSNKNIQYF
D gene: -
J gene: TRBJ2-4
clone size: -
V gene: TRBV10-3

CDR3 DNA: TGTGCCAGCGTTAACGGGGGGCTTAACAATGAGCAGTTCTTC
CDR3 protein: CASVNGGLNNEQFF
D gene: -
J gene: TRBJ2-1
clone size: -
V gene: TRBV28

CDR3 DNA: TGTGCCAGTAGTTCACCTATGCCAGGGGACACTGAAGCTTTCTTT
CDR3 protein: CASSSPMPGDTEAFF
D gene: -
J gene: TRBJ1-1
clone size: few
V gene: TRBV19

CDR3 DNA: TGTGCCAGCAGCCGAGACAGATTTGAAGAGACCCAGTACTTC
CDR3 protein: CASSRDRFEETQYF
D gene: -
J gene: TRBJ2-5
clone size: -
V gene: TRBV5-4

CDR3 DNA: TGTGCCAGCAGCCAAGAGTTAGAAAGACTAGTGAACAATGAGCAGTTCTTC
CDR3 protein: CASSQELERLVNNEQFF
D gene: -
J gene: TRBJ2-1
clone size: -
V gene: TRBV3-1/TRBV3-2

CDR3 DNA: TGTGCCAGCAGTACCGGGACAGGGGGCAAGGAAAAACTGTTTTTT
CDR3 protein: CASSTGTGGKEKLFF
D gene: TRBD1
J gene: TRBJ1-4
clone size: once
V gene: TRBV6-2/TRBV6-3

CDR3 DNA: TGCGCCAGCAGTGAGTCAAGAAGTCGGGCAAGGGGTGAGCAGTTCTTC
CDR3 protein: CASSESRSRARGEQFF
D gene: -
J gene: TRBJ2-1
clone size: -
V gene: TRBV10-1

CDR3 DNA: TGTGCCACCAGTCGTCAACAGGGCTACGAGCAGTACTTC
CDR3 protein: CATSRQQGYEQYF
D gene: -
J gene: TRBJ2-7
clone size: -
V gene: TRBV24-1

CDR3 DNA: TGTGCCAGTAATTACAGGGGCTCTGGAAACACCATATATTTT
CDR3 protein: CASNYRGSGNTIYF
D gene: TRBD1
J gene: TRBJ1-3
clone size: -
V gene: TRBV28

CDR3 DNA: TGTGCCAGCTCAAACCCGGGACAGGCCTCACCCCTCCACTTT
CDR3 protein: CASSNPGQASPLHF
D gene: TRBD1
J gene: TRBJ1-6
clone size: -
V gene: TRBV18

CDR3 DNA: TGCGCCAGCAGCACGGCCGGGACAGGGGGCTATACGACAGATACGCAGTATTTT
CDR3 protein: CASSTAGTGGYTTDTQYF
D gene: TRBD1
J gene: TRBJ2-3
clone size: -
V gene: TRBV5-1

CDR3 DNA: TGTGCCAGCAGCTTAGGGGTAAATCAGCCCCAGCATTTT
CDR3 protein: CASSLGVNQPQHF
D gene: -
J gene: TRBJ1-5
clone size: -
V gene: TRBV5-6

CDR3 DNA: TGTGCCTGGAGTGTAAGGAGGGCCAATCAGCCCCAGCATTTT
CDR3 protein: CAWSVRRANQPQHF
D gene: -
J gene: TRBJ1-5
clone size: -
V gene: TRBV30